The entry below gives a single TCR beta chain sequence along with its context. This record comes from a study of cytomegalovirus exposure and HLA in healthy donors. Germline CDR1 and CDR2: SGHRS and YFSETQ. The CDR3 length is 14 residues. With 5 bases clipped from V and 3 bases from J, the junction kept 5 bases outside the gene matches. Use of 60 Vbeta and 13 Jbeta primers characterized the PCR. Assay: immunoSEQ multiplex PCR; the TCRdb copy retains only in-frame clones and omits some. Of roughly 120,000 clones in the sample, over 75% were seen once. Sequenced material: PBMCs. The V call is TRBV5-1, the J call TRBJ2-1, with 7 bases lining up with TRBD2. This clonotype was obtained from a human donor in good health. CDR3 sequence reads: CASRAGTNYNEQFF. CDR3 DNA sequence: TGCGCCAGCAGGGCCGGGACTAACTACAATGAGCAGTTCTTC.